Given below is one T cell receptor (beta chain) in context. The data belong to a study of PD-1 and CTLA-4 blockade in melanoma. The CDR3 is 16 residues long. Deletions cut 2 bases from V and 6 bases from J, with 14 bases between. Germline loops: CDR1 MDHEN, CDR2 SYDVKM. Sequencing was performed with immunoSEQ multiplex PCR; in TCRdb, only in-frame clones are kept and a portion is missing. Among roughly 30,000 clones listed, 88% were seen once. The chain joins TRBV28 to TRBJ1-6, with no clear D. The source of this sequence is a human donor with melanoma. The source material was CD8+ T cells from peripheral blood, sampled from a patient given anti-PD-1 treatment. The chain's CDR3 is CASSLQATYFNSPLHF. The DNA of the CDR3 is TGTGCCAGCAGTTTACAGGCTACGTATTTTAATTCACCCCTCCACTTT.